Listed below are T cell receptor beta chains from one sample, sequenced in a study of T-cell reconstitution after alpha-beta-depleted transplantation in children. Each CDR3 protein gets one entry after TCRdb re-called the PCR reads with MiXCR. The table lists approximately 350,000 distinct CDR3 sequences, around 16% of them singletons. The input for sequencing was PBMCs, mostly from graft donor cells, taken 360 days after TCRalphabeta/CD19-depleted stem cell transplant. Receptor source: a male patient aged 2-15 years who had a stem cell transplant for acute lymphoblastic leukemia, so the T cells may come from the graft donor. CDR3s include the opening cysteine and the closing phenylalanine or tryptophan. D genes are given only for firm matches. Size values are once, few and many counts, or a class for expanded clones, and some rows have none.

V: TRBV29-1; size: few; J: TRBJ2-3; D: TRBD2; CDR3: CSVEVSGAGRAQYF; DNA: TGCAGCGTTGAGGTATCGGGTGCGGGGAGGGCGCAGTATTTT
V: TRBV14; size: -; J: TRBJ2-7; D: TRBD1; CDR3: CASRDSSSYEQYF; DNA: TGTGCCAGCCGGGACAGTTCTTCCTACGAGCAGTACTTC
V: TRBV28; size: -; J: TRBJ2-4; D: -; CDR3: CASSLDTYIQYF; DNA: TGTGCCAGCAGTTTGGACACCTACATTCAGTACTTC
V: TRBV12-3/TRBV12-4; size: many; J: TRBJ2-1; D: TRBD2; CDR3: CASSLVLAGGRGEQFF; DNA: TGTGCCAGCAGTTTGGTGTTAGCGGGAGGGCGGGGTGAGCAGTTCTTC
V: TRBV10-3; size: -; J: TRBJ1-2; D: -; CDR3: CAISEGGYGYTF; DNA: TGTGCCATCAGTGAGGGTGGCTATGGCTACACCTTC
V: TRBV11-1; size: -; J: TRBJ1-1; D: -; CDR3: CASSLASEIGNTEAFF; DNA: TGTGCCAGCAGCTTAGCATCAGAAATTGGGAACACTGAAGCGTTCTTT
V: TRBV27; size: -; J: TRBJ2-1; D: -; CDR3: CASSLSYGGVYNEQFF; DNA: TGTGCCAGCAGTTTATCCTACGGGGGAGTATACAATGAGCAGTTCTTC
V: TRBV10-2; size: few; J: TRBJ1-4; D: -; CDR3: CASRGGLATNEKLFF; DNA: TGCGCCAGCAGGGGCGGGTTGGCAACTAATGAAAAACTGTTTTTT
V: TRBV27; size: many; J: TRBJ2-5; D: TRBD2; CDR3: CASSHGDYRRETQYF; DNA: TGTGCCAGCAGCCACGGGGACTATCGAAGGGAGACCCAGTACTTC
V: TRBV20-1; size: -; J: TRBJ2-3; D: -; CDR3: CSARTDSLVIDTQYF; DNA: TGCAGTGCTAGGACGGACAGCCTTGTTATAGATACGCAGTATTTT
V: TRBV12-3/TRBV12-4; size: -; J: TRBJ2-1; D: -; CDR3: CASRRRESYNEQFF; DNA: TGTGCCAGCAGGCGGAGGGAATCCTACAATGAGCAGTTCTTC
V: TRBV7-8; size: -; J: TRBJ2-7; D: TRBD1; CDR3: CASSFDRGSSYEQYF; DNA: TGTGCCAGCAGCTTCGACAGGGGGAGCTCCTACGAGCAGTACTTC
V: TRBV10-3; size: -; J: TRBJ2-1; D: TRBD1; CDR3: CAISERGLQYNEQFF; DNA: TGTGCCATCAGTGAGAGGGGGCTGCAATACAATGAGCAGTTCTTC
V: TRBV4-2; size: few; J: TRBJ2-1; D: -; CDR3: CASSPGIDNEQFF; DNA: TGTGCCAGCAGCCCCGGCATAGACAATGAGCAGTTCTTC
V: TRBV12-3/TRBV12-4; size: -; J: TRBJ2-1; D: -; CDR3: CASSLTRDEQFF; DNA: TGTGCCAGCAGTTTGACCAGGGATGAGCAGTTCTTC
V: TRBV11-2; size: few; J: TRBJ2-5; D: -; CDR3: CASSLVGSKETQYF; DNA: TGTGCCAGCAGCTTAGTGGGGTCTAAAGAGACCCAGTACTTC
V: TRBV29-1; size: few; J: TRBJ2-1; D: -; CDR3: CSVENRVNEQFF; DNA: TGCAGCGTTGAAAACAGGGTCAATGAGCAGTTCTTC
V: TRBV5-5; size: -; J: TRBJ2-1; D: -; CDR3: CASSWPTAEQFF; DNA: TGTGCCAGCAGCTGGCCGACCGCCGAGCAGTTCTTC
V: TRBV5-1; size: many; J: TRBJ2-2; D: -; CDR3: CASRNLTTGELFF; DNA: TGCGCCAGCAGAAATCTGACCACCGGGGAGCTGTTTTTT
V: TRBV2; size: -; J: TRBJ2-7; D: -; CDR3: CASSDNWRVDEQYF; DNA: TGTGCCAGCAGTGACAACTGGCGGGTAGACGAGCAGTACTTC
V: TRBV9; size: few; J: TRBJ2-3; D: TRBD2; CDR3: CASSVGIGLAGGLTDTQYF; DNA: TGTGCCAGCAGCGTAGGAATAGGACTAGCGGGAGGGTTGACAGATACGCAGTATTTT
V: TRBV28; size: -; J: TRBJ2-7; D: TRBD2; CDR3: CATVAGRWEPSGYEQYF; DNA: TGTGCCACGGTGGCAGGTCGATGGGAGCCTAGCGGCTACGAGCAGTACTTC
V: TRBV20-1; size: few; J: TRBJ1-6; D: -; CDR3: CSARIGTTNSPLHF; DNA: TGCAGTGCTAGAATTGGGACGACCAATTCACCCCTCCACTTT
V: TRBV4-1; size: -; J: TRBJ1-1; D: -; CDR3: CASSQATGEAFF; DNA: TGCGCCAGCAGCCAAGCGACGGGTGAAGCTTTCTTT
V: TRBV12-3/TRBV12-4; size: many; J: TRBJ2-5; D: -; CDR3: CASSRRETQYF; DNA: TGTGCCAGCTCACGGCGAGAGACCCAGTACTTC
V: TRBV4-3; size: few; J: TRBJ1-1; D: -; CDR3: CASSQEGSGTEAFF; DNA: TGCGCCAGCAGCCAAGAGGGGTCGGGCACTGAAGCTTTCTTT
V: TRBV7-2; size: -; J: TRBJ2-1; D: -; CDR3: CASSSGTWSFF; DNA: TGTGCCAGCAGCTCGGGGACCTGGTCGTTCTTC
V: TRBV6-2/TRBV6-3; size: few; J: TRBJ2-7; D: TRBD2; CDR3: CASSYRSAKRETYEQYF; DNA: TGTGCCAGCAGTTACCGCTCGGCGAAGCGGGAGACCTACGAGCAGTACTTC
V: TRBV3-1; size: few; J: TRBJ2-3; D: TRBD2; CDR3: CASSQMRRRETTQYF; DNA: TGTGCCAGCAGCCAAATGCGGAGGCGGGAGACTACGCAGTATTTT
V: TRBV7-9; size: -; J: TRBJ2-7; D: -; CDR3: CASRHQGTNYEQYF; DNA: TGTGCCAGCAGACACCAAGGGACCAACTACGAGCAGTACTTC
V: TRBV7-8; size: -; J: TRBJ1-2; D: -; CDR3: CASSLIAGALYGYTF; DNA: TGTGCCAGCAGCCTGATCGCAGGGGCGCTTTATGGCTACACCTTC
V: TRBV12-3/TRBV12-4; size: -; J: TRBJ2-2; D: -; CDR3: CASSLASVGAGELFF; DNA: TGTGCCAGCAGTTTAGCAAGCGTCGGGGCCGGGGAGCTGTTTTTT
V: TRBV9; size: -; J: TRBJ1-1; D: -; CDR3: CASSVGGGTTEAFF; DNA: TGTGCCAGCAGCGTAGGTGGCGGTACCACTGAAGCTTTCTTT
V: TRBV27; size: few; J: TRBJ2-7; D: -; CDR3: CASSMGGESYEQYF; DNA: TGTGCCAGCTCTATGGGGGGAGAAAGCTACGAGCAGTACTTC
V: TRBV7-8; size: few; J: TRBJ2-5; D: TRBD2; CDR3: CASSFSGLLAPGETQYF; DNA: TGTGCCAGCAGCTTCAGCGGACTACTAGCGCCAGGGGAGACCCAGTACTTC
V: TRBV29-1; size: few; J: TRBJ2-3; D: -; CDR3: CSVERARDTQYF; DNA: TGCAGCGTTGAGAGAGCGCGAGATACGCAGTATTTT
V: TRBV6-1; size: -; J: TRBJ1-1; D: TRBD1; CDR3: CASSAGTGVTEAFF; DNA: TGTGCCAGCAGTGCTGGGACAGGGGTCACTGAAGCTTTCTTT
V: TRBV18; size: -; J: TRBJ2-5; D: -; CDR3: CASSEQTGDGETQYF; DNA: TGTGCCAGCTCAGAACAGACGGGGGATGGAGAGACCCAGTACTTC
V: TRBV4-3; size: few; J: TRBJ2-3; D: TRBD1; CDR3: CASSRRWGQGADTQYF; DNA: TGCGCCAGCAGCCGTCGTTGGGGACAGGGGGCAGATACGCAGTATTTT
V: TRBV11-1; size: -; J: TRBJ2-5; D: TRBD2; CDR3: CASSSPRAGAPLGETQYF; DNA: TGTGCCAGCAGCTCCCCCCGAGCGGGAGCACCCCTTGGGGAGACCCAGTACTTC
V: TRBV6-2/TRBV6-3; size: -; J: TRBJ2-3; D: -; CDR3: CASSYSRGRVTDTQYF; DNA: TGTGCCAGCAGTTACTCCCGAGGCAGGGTGACAGATACGCAGTATTTT
V: TRBV11-3; size: -; J: TRBJ2-1; D: -; CDR3: CASSSTVATGEQFF; DNA: TGTGCCAGCAGCTCAACAGTAGCTACAGGAGAGCAGTTCTTC
V: TRBV5-5; size: -; J: TRBJ2-1; D: TRBD2; CDR3: CASGFGGDNEQFF; DNA: TGTGCCAGCGGATTCGGGGGGGACAATGAGCAGTTCTTC
V: TRBV27; size: few; J: TRBJ2-5; D: -; CDR3: CASSFAEGETQYF; DNA: TGTGCCAGCAGTTTCGCCGAGGGCGAGACCCAGTACTTC
V: TRBV27; size: -; J: TRBJ1-1; D: -; CDR3: CSSEGRDVDTEAFF; DNA: TGTTCCAGCGAGGGAAGGGATGTGGACACTGAAGCTTTCTTT